Listed below are T cell receptor beta chains from one sample, sequenced in a study of blood T cell repertoires in COVID-19. Sequencing used immunoSEQ multiplex PCR; TCRdb keeps in-frame clones, though not all of them. The sample lists approximately 360,000 clones, around 90% occurring once. The sample comprised peripheral blood. These receptors originate from a man aged 18 to 35 with active or convalescent COVID-19. The CDR3 runs from the conserved cysteine through the conserved F or W. A D gene is named only where the DNA matches it firmly.

v_gene: TRBV6-2/TRBV6-3; d_gene: TRBD1; j_gene: TRBJ2-7; CDR3aa: CASSAPGQGSYEQYF; CDR3nt: TGTGCCAGCAGTGCCCCGGGACAGGGGTCCTACGAGCAGTACTTC
v_gene: TRBV7-9; d_gene: -; j_gene: TRBJ1-4; CDR3aa: CASGSSTNEKLFF; CDR3nt: TGTGCCAGCGGGAGTTCCACTAATGAAAAACTGTTTTTT
v_gene: TRBV5-6; d_gene: -; j_gene: TRBJ1-3; CDR3aa: CASSFAQKDTIYF; CDR3nt: TGTGCCAGCAGCTTCGCCCAGAAAGACACCATATATTTT
v_gene: TRBV3-1/TRBV3-2; d_gene: TRBD1; j_gene: TRBJ1-2; CDR3aa: CASTNLDRGLNGYTF; CDR3nt: TGTGCCAGCACCAACCTAGACAGGGGTTTGAACGGCTACACCTTC
v_gene: TRBV7-3; d_gene: -; j_gene: TRBJ2-4; CDR3aa: CASSLSGSGRAKNIQYF; CDR3nt: TGTGCCAGCAGCTTATCGGGCAGCGGGCGAGCCAAAAACATTCAGTACTTC
v_gene: TRBV28; d_gene: -; j_gene: TRBJ2-2; CDR3aa: CASSSSFTGELFF; CDR3nt: TGTGCCAGCAGTTCCTCTTTCACCGGGGAGCTGTTTTTT
v_gene: TRBV4-2; d_gene: TRBD2; j_gene: TRBJ2-5; CDR3aa: CASSQGVAGEETQYF; CDR3nt: TGTGCCAGCAGCCAGGGGGTAGCGGGAGAGGAGACCCAGTACTTC
v_gene: TRBV6-2/TRBV6-3; d_gene: -; j_gene: TRBJ1-2; CDR3aa: CASSKTANYGYTF; CDR3nt: TGTGCCAGCAGCAAGACAGCTAACTATGGCTACACCTTC
v_gene: TRBV18; d_gene: TRBD1; j_gene: TRBJ2-5; CDR3aa: CASSFTGAGETQYF; CDR3nt: TGTGCCAGCTCATTTACAGGGGCGGGAGAGACCCAGTACTTC
v_gene: TRBV6-2/TRBV6-3; d_gene: -; j_gene: TRBJ1-1; CDR3aa: CASSSTENTEAFF; CDR3nt: TGTGCCAGCAGCTCAACAGAGAACACTGAAGCTTTCTTT